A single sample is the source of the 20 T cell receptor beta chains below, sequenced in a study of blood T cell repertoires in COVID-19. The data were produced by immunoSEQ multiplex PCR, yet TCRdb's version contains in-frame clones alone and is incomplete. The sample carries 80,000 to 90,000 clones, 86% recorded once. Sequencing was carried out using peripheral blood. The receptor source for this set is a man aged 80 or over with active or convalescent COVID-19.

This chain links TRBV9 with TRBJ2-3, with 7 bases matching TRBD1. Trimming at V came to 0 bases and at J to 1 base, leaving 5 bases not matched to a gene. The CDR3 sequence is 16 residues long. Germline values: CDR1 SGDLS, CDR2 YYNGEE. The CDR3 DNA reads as TGTGCCAGCAGCGTAGGACAGGGAATCGGCACAGATACGCAGTATTTT. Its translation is CASSVGQGIGTDTQYF.

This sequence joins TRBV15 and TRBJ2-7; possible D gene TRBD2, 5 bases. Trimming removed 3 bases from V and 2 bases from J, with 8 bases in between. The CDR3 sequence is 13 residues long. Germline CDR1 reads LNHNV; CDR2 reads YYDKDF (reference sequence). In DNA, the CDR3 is TGTGCCACCAGCAGCGGGAAAACCTACGAGCAGTACTTC. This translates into CATSSGKTYEQYF.

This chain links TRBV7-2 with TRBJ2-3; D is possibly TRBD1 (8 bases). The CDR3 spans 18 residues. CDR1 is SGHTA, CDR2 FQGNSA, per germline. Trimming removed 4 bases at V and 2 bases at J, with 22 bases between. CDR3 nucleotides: TGTGCCAGCAGCTCTCCAGGAGCGGGACAGGACTACACAGATACGCAGTATTTT. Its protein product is CASSSPGAGQDYTDTQYF.

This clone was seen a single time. CDR3 sequence (DNA): TGTGCCAGCAGCTTGAACAGGGCACACACCATATATTTT. It is translated as CASSLNRAHTIYF. This chain uses TRBV5-6 with TRBJ1-3; perhaps TRBD1 as D (6 bases). Germline CDR1 and CDR2: SGHDT and YYEEEE. The CDR3 is 13 residues long. V lost 1 base and J 8 bases, leaving 10 bases between the germline ends.

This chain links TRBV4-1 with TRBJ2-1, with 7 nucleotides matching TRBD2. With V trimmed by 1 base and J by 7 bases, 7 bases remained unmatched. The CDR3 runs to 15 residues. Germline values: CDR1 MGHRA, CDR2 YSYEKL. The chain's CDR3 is CASSQGGRAENEQFF. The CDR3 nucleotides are TGCGCCAGCAGCCAAGGGGGGAGGGCCGAGAATGAGCAGTTCTTC.

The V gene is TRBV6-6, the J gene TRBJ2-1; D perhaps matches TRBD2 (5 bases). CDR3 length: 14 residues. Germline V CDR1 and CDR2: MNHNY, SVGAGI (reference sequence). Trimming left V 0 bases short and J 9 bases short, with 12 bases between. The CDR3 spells CASSYSTGVGEQFF. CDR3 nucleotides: TGTGCCAGCAGTTACTCGACCGGGGTGGGTGAGCAGTTCTTC.

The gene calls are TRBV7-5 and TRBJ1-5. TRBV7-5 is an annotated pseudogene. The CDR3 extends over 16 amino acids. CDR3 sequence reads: CARSLEEAGARQPQHF. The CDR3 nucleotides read TGTGCCAGAAGCCTCGAGGAAGCGGGGGCGCGGCAGCCCCAGCATTTT.

The CDR3 protein is CASSERRGNTEAFF. DNA of the CDR3: TGCGCCAGCAGCGAACGTCGGGGGAACACTGAAGCTTTCTTT. The J gene is TRBJ1-1, the V gene TRBV5-1; unclear D gene. V was pared by 4 bases and J by 1 base, with 11 bases between. CDR1 is SGHRS, CDR2 YFSETQ, per germline. The CDR3 runs 14 residues.

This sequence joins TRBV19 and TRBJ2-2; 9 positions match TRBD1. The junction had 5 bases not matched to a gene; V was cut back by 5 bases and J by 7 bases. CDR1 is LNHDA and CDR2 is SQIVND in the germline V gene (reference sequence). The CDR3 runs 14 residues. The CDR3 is CASSEQGAVGELFF. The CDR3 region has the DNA TGTGCCAGTAGTGAACAGGGGGCTGTCGGGGAGCTGTTTTTT. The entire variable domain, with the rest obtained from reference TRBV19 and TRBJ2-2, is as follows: DGGITQSPKYLFRKEGQNVTLSCEQNLNHDAMYWYRQDPGQGLRLIYYSQIVNDFQKGDIAEGYSVSREKKESFPLTVTSAQKNPTAFYLCASSEQGAVGELFFGEGSRLTVL.

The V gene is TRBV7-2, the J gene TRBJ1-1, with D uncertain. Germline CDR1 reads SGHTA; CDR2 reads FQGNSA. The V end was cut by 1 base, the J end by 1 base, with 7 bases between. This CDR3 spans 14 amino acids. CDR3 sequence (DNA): TGTGCCAGCAGCTTAGTGTTCCGGAACACTGAAGCTTTCTTT. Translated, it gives CASSLVFRNTEAFF. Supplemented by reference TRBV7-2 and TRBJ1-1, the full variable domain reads GAGVSQSPSNKVTEKGKDVELRCDPISGHTALYWYRQSLGQGLEFLIYFQGNSAPDKSGLPSDRFSAERTGGSVSTLTIQRTQQEDSAVYLCASSLVFRNTEAFFGQGTRLTVV.

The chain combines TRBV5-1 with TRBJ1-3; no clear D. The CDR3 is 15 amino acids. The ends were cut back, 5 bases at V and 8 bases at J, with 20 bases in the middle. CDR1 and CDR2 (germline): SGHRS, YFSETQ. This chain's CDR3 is CASRFPEDGTDTIYF. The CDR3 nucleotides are TGCGCCAGCAGGTTCCCCGAGGATGGTACGGACACCATATATTTT.

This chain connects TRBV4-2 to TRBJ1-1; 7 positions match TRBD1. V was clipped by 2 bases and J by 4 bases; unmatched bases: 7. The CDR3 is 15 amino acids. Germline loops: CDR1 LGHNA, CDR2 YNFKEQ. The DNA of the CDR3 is TGTGCCAGCAGCCAACAGGTCACAGGGGCCACTGAAGCTTTCTTT. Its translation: CASSQQVTGATEAFF.

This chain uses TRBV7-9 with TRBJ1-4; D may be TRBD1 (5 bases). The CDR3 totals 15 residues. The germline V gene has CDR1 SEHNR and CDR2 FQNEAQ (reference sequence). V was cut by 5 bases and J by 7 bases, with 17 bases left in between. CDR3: CASSAAGGTGEKLFF. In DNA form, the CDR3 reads TGTGCCAGCAGCGCTGCCGGAGGGACCGGTGAAAAACTGTTTTTT.

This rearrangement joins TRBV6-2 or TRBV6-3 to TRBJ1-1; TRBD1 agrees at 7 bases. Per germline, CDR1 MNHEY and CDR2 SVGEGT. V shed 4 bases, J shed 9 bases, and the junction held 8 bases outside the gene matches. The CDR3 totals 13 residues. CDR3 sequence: CASSSGTAPKAFF. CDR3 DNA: TGTGCCAGCAGTTCCGGGACAGCACCTAAAGCTTTCTTT.

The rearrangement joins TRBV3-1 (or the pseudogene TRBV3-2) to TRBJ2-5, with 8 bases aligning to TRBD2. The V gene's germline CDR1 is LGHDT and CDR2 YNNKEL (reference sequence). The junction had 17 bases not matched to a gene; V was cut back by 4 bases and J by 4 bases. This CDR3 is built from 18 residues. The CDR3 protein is CASSLGGASGGVRETQYF. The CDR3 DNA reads TGTGCCAGCAGCCTCGGGGGGGCTAGCGGAGGCGTGAGAGAGACCCAGTACTTC.

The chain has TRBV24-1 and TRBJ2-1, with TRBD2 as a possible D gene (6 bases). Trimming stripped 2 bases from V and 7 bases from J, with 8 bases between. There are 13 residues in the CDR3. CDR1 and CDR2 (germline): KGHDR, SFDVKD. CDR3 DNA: TGTGCCACCAGTGATTCCGGGGGAAATGAGCAGTTCTTC. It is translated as CATSDSGGNEQFF.

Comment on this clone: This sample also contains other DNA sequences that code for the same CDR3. CDR3 sequence (DNA): TGTGCCAGTAGTCCGGGACAGAAGAACACTGAAGCTTTCTTT. Protein sequence: CASSPGQKNTEAFF. The chain combines TRBV18 with TRBJ1-1; 7 bases fit TRBD1. Germline trimming cut 9 bases from V and 1 base from J; bases unmatched to any gene: 8. Germline assignment: CDR1 KGHSH and CDR2 LQKENI. The CDR3 contains 14 residues.

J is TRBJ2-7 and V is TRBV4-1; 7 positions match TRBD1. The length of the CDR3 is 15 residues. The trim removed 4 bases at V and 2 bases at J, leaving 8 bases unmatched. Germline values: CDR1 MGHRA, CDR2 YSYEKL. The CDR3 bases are TGCGCCAGCAGCCTCACTAGACAGGGACCCTACGAGCAGTACTTC. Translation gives CASSLTRQGPYEQYF.

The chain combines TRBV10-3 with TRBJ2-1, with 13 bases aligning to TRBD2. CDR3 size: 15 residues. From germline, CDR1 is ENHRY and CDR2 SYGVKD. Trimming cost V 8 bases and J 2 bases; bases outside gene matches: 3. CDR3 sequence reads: CAIGLAGEAYNEQFF. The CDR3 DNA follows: TGTGCCATCGGACTAGCGGGAGAGGCCTACAATGAGCAGTTCTTC.

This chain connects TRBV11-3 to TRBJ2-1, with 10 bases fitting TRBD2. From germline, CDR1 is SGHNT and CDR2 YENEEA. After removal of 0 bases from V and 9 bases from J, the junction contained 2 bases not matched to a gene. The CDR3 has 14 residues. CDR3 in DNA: TGTGCCAGCAGCTTAGAGGCTAGCGGGAGTGAGCAGTTCTTC. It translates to CASSLEASGSEQFF.